These 5 T cell receptor beta chains share one sample of origin, sequenced in a study of cytomegalovirus exposure and HLA in healthy donors. PCR primers comprised 60 Vbeta and 13 Jbeta primers. Some clones are missing from TCRdb's copy, which holds only in-frame ones; the method was immunoSEQ multiplex PCR. The data hold about 160,000 clones, with 80% to 90% observed a single time. The material sequenced was PBMCs. The receptor source for this set is a woman aged 18-29 years in good health and CMV-seronegative.

V usage is TRBV30 and J usage is TRBJ2-5, with D possibly TRBD1 on 5 matching bases. The J call is doubtful: the DNA matches TRBJ2-7 better. The CDR3 consists of 14 residues. From germline, CDR1 is GTSNPN and CDR2 SVGIG (reference sequence). CDR3 region: CAWSLGEWKDEQYF. CDR3 nucleotide sequence: TGTGCCTGGAGTTTAGGGGAATGGAAAGACGAGCAGTACTTC.

CDR3 region: CASRQGQGRREKLFF. CDR3 sequence (DNA): TGTGCCAGCAGACAAGGACAGGGGAGGAGGGAAAAACTGTTTTTT. The chain carries TRBV6-5 and TRBJ1-4; 9 nucleotides align to TRBD1. Trimming at V came to 6 bases and at J to 8 bases, leaving 10 bases not matched to a gene. The CDR3 is 15 residues long. Looked up from germline, CDR1 is MNHEY and CDR2 is SVGAGI.

This sequence joins TRBV6-1 and TRBJ1-2; the D gene is possibly TRBD1 (5 bases). Trimming took 4 bases from V and 4 from J, leaving 19 bases between them. CDR3 size: 16 residues. The germline CDR1 and CDR2 sequences are MNHNS and SASEGT. This CDR3 reads CASSGFREGRGYGYTF. CDR3 nucleotide sequence: TGTGCCAGCAGTGGGTTTCGGGAGGGACGCGGCTATGGCTACACCTTC.

V is TRBV7-9 and J is TRBJ1-5; TRBD1 might be the D (5 bases). V shed 5 bases and J shed 0 bases, with 11 bases lying between them. CDR3 length: 15 residues. The germline V gene encodes CDR1 SEHNR and CDR2 FQNEAQ (reference sequence). The CDR3 is CASSLGGVSNQPQHF. The DNA of the CDR3 is TGTGCCAGCAGCCTCGGAGGGGTTAGCAATCAGCCCCAGCATTTT.

A few counts support this clone. The chain joins TRBV11-2 to TRBJ2-1; D might be TRBD2 (5 bases). The germline V gene encodes CDR1 SGHAT and CDR2 FQNNGV. V was clipped by 6 bases and J by 9 bases, with 15 bases between them. The CDR3 length is 13 residues. Here the CDR3 reads CASRGLGRGEQFF. In DNA form, the CDR3 reads TGTGCCAGCAGAGGTTTGGGGAGAGGTGAGCAGTTCTTC.